This T cell receptor (delta chain) was identified in a study of gamma-delta chains in newborns, infants, children. Turning to the study itself: Innate gammadelta T cells reportedly expand polyclonally right after birth, driven by microbial exposure, per the title.

TCRdb reanalyzed the reads using CATT. The sample includes around 3,100 delta-chain clones, around 50% of them seen just once. The CDR3 is 18 residues long. V was trimmed by 1 base and J by 3 bases, leaving 18 bases between them. CDR1 and CDR2 (germline): TSWWSYY, QGS. Worth noting for this clone: Just one base apart from a much larger clone, this may be a read error. Other DNA sequences in this sample translate to the same CDR3.

Sequencing was done on a sample of blood. The receptor's source is a child who received the measles vaccine. The V gene is TRDV1, the J gene TRDJ2, with D perhaps matching TRDD2 (5 bases). The CDR3 loop reads CALGEHPLFRFLTAQLFF. The CDR3 region has the DNA TGTGCTCTTGGGGAACACCCGCTCTTCCGGTTCCTGACAGCACAACTCTTCTTT.